One sample yielded the 18 T cell receptor beta chains listed below, sequenced in a study of T-cell reconstitution after alpha-beta-depleted transplantation in children. A library of TCRbeta sequences, prepared with unique molecular identifiers, was generated. TCRdb redid the calling of the PCR reads with MiXCR, one entry per CDR3 protein. The data show around 190,000 distinct CDR3 sequences, under 8.5% seen once. Sequencing was performed on PBMCs, taken before TCRalphabeta/CD19-depleted stem cell transplant. Receptor source: a boy aged 2 to 10 with acute lymphoblastic leukemia, due to receive a stem cell transplant.

This clonotype was counted only a few times. The CDR3 is CASSQGGAGEVETQYF. CDR3 nucleotides: TGTGCCAGCAGCCAAGGAGGGGCGGGAGAGGTCGAGACCCAGTACTTC. This chain joins TRBV4-2 and TRBJ2-5; 7 bases fit TRBD2. The CDR3 extends over 16 amino acids. Looked up from germline, CDR1 is LGHNA and CDR2 is YNFKEQ. Losses at the gene ends were 1 base for V and 5 bases for J; bases not matched to a gene: 10.

V and J are TRBV7-2 and TRBJ2-7; 14 bases fit TRBD2. The germline V gene has CDR1 SGHTA and CDR2 FQGNSA. The CDR3 extends over 15 amino acids. V dropped 0 bases and J dropped 11; count of bases not matched to a gene: 6. In nucleotides, the CDR3 is TGTGCCAGCAGCTTAGCGACTAGCGGGGGGGGTAGCGAGTACTTC. Protein product: CASSLATSGGGSEYF.

This clonotype was counted many times. The rearrangement links TRBV5-4 to TRBJ2-7, with 12 bases fitting TRBD2. Germline CDR1 is SGHNT and CDR2 is YYREEE (reference sequence). The CDR3 sequence is 13 residues long. J gave up 5 bases and V 9 bases, and 6 bases lay outside the gene matches. The CDR3 reads CATGLAGTHEQYF. The CDR3, as DNA: TGTGCCACCGGACTAGCGGGAACCCACGAGCAGTACTTC.

The chain has TRBV11-3 and TRBJ2-1, with 8 bases lining up with TRBD2. The germline CDR1 and CDR2 sequences are SGHNT and YENEEA. CDR3 length: 13 residues. The ends lost 7 bases at V and 8 bases at J; junction bases unmatched: 7. DNA for the CDR3: TGTGCCAGCATGGCGGGAGGCGTCGATGAGCAGTTCTTC. As protein: CASMAGGVDEQFF.

This clonotype was observed many times. Here the CDR3 DNA reads TGTGCCAGCGGAACTAGCGGGGGGGCCGATGAGCAGTTCTTC. It translates to CASGTSGGADEQFF. The chain joins TRBV28 to TRBJ2-1; 13 nucleotides align to TRBD2. Trimming took 8 bases from V and 8 from J; bases not matched to a gene: 6. The CDR3 extends over 14 amino acids. CDR1 and CDR2 (germline): MDHEN, SYDVKM.

This chain links TRBV4-3 with TRBJ2-1, with TRBD2 identical over 7 bases. The CDR3 contains 16 residues. V lost 4 bases, J lost 8 bases, and 14 bases stayed unmatched. Germline values: CDR1 LGHNA, CDR2 YSLEER. The CDR3 DNA reads TGCGCCAGCAGCCCCACGGGTAGAGGGAGGGCCGATGAGCAGTTCTTC. This sequence encodes CASSPTGRGRADEQFF.

Many counts were recorded for this clonotype. The chain recombines TRBV7-2 with TRBJ2-3; TRBD2 might be the D (5 bases). Germline V gene sequence: CDR1 SGHTA, CDR2 FQGNSA. Between the trimmed V and J ends, which lost 3 bases and 5 bases, there was a span of 15 bases. There are 15 residues in the CDR3. The CDR3 DNA reads TGTGCCAGCAGCTTTGCTTCTCCCGGGGTAGATACGCAGTATTTT. Translating it yields CASSFASPGVDTQYF.

This clonotype was recorded many times. This chain connects TRBV9 to TRBJ2-7; 15 positions match TRBD2. Germline V gene sequence: CDR1 SGDLS, CDR2 YYNGEE. The CDR3 contains 16 residues. Trimming removed 3 bases from V and 3 bases from J; junction bases left unmatched: 4. DNA for the CDR3: TGTGCCAGCAGCGCGGGACTAGCGGGGGGATACTACGAGCAGTACTTC. This gives the protein CASSAGLAGGYYEQYF.

This clonotype was recorded at least ten times. The J gene is TRBJ2-1, the V gene TRBV7-9, with D tentatively TRBD2 (6 bases). CDR3 length: 14 residues. V shed 2 bases and J shed 7 bases, with 12 bases lying between them. Germline V gene sequence: CDR1 SEHNR, CDR2 FQNEAQ (reference sequence). The CDR3 sequence is CASSLLASGNEQFF. CDR3 nucleotides: TGTGCCAGCAGCTTACTAGCGTCGGGGAATGAGCAGTTCTTC. Complete variable domain (other parts from reference TRBV7-9 and TRBJ2-1): DTGVSQNPRHKITKRGQNVTFRCDPISEHNRLYWYRQTLGQGPEFLTYFQNEAQLEKSRLLSDRFSAERPKGSFSTLEIQRTEQGDSAMYLCASSLLASGNEQFFGPGTRLTVL.

This clonotype has ten or more counts. The chain recombines TRBV28 with TRBJ1-4, with 7 positions matching TRBD1. Germline CDR1 and CDR2: MDHEN and SYDVKM. The junction had 12 bases not matched to a gene; V was cut back by 1 base and J by 10 bases. The CDR3 is 16 amino acids. This CDR3 is CASSLSPLKDRAKLFF. CDR3 DNA: TGTGCCAGCAGTTTATCTCCCCTTAAAGACAGGGCAAAACTGTTTTTT.

The gene calls are TRBV7-3 and TRBJ2-7, with TRBD1 matching 7 bases. J lost 3 bases, V lost 0 bases, and 5 bases had no gene match. CDR1 and CDR2 (germline): SGHTA, FQGTGA. This CDR3 has 15 amino acids. The CDR3 loop reads CASSLTPGDSYEQYF. The CDR3 DNA sequence: TGTGCCAGCAGCTTAACGCCAGGGGACAGCTACGAGCAGTACTTC.

This clonotype was detected only a few times. A read error may produce the germline difference seen at one junction end. The chain uses TRBV3-1 and TRBJ1-6; D ambiguous. This CDR3 has 10 amino acids. Per the germline V gene, CDR1 is LGHDT and CDR2 is YNNKEL (reference sequence). CDR3 sequence reads: CASSQENPTF. The CDR3 DNA reads as TGTGCCAGCAGCCAAGAGAATCCGACTTTT. Using reference TRBV3-1 and TRBJ1-6 for the parts outside the CDR3, the full variable domain is DTAVSQTPKYLVTQMGNDKSIKCEQNLGHDTMYWYKQDSKKFLKIMFSYNNKELIINETVPNRFSPKSPDKAHLNLHINSLELGDSAVYFCASSQENPTFGNGTRLTVT.

This clonotype was found many times. The chain employs TRBV27 and TRBJ2-6, with a tentative D call TRBD1 (6 bases). There are 17 residues in the CDR3. Germline V gene data show CDR1 as MNHEY and CDR2 as SMNVEV (reference sequence). V lost 4 bases and J lost 0, with 13 bases in between. CDR3 amino acids: CASSWDNAPSGANVLTF. The CDR3 DNA is TGTGCCAGCAGTTGGGACAACGCCCCCTCTGGGGCCAACGTCCTGACTTTC.

This clonotype was seen many times. This chain joins TRBV5-1 and TRBJ1-5; D call uncertain. Trimming shortened V by 0 bases and J by 7 bases, and 11 bases separated the two germline ends. Germline CDR1 and CDR2: SGHRS and YFSETQ. CDR3 length: 14 residues. The CDR3 nucleotides are TGCGCCAGCAGCTTGGATAACTCGGGGCAGCCCCAGCATTTT. Its protein product is CASSLDNSGQPQHF.

In its sample, this clonotype was seen a few times. The chain employs TRBV29-1 and TRBJ1-1, with D maybe TRBD1 (5 bases). Germline loops: CDR1 SQVTM, CDR2 ANQGSEA. V was cut by 4 bases and J by 3 bases, with 12 bases left in between. The CDR3 is made up of 13 amino acids. In DNA form, the CDR3 reads TGCAGCGTTGGGGTGGGGACGGACACTGAAGCTTTCTTT. Its protein product is CSVGVGTDTEAFF.

This clonotype was picked up a small number of times. This rearrangement joins TRBV20-1 to TRBJ2-2; 10 bases map to TRBD1. The CDR3 runs to 16 residues. Trimming took 4 bases from V and 4 from J; bases not matched to a gene: 9. CDR1 is DFQATT, CDR2 SNEGSKA, per germline (reference sequence). The CDR3 loop is CSAITMGQGSTGELFF. The CDR3 bases are TGCAGTGCTATTACCATGGGACAGGGGTCCACCGGGGAGCTGTTTTTT.

CDR3 nucleotide sequence: TGTGCCACCAGTGAGACGAATGGACCACACCGCCACAATGAGCAGTTCTTC. Translating it yields CATSETNGPHRHNEQFF. This rearrangement joins TRBV24-1 to TRBJ2-1; D remains unclear. V gave up 4 bases and J gave up 5 bases, with 20 bases separating them. CDR1 is KGHDR, CDR2 SFDVKD, per germline. The CDR3 is 17 residues long.

This clonotype appeared many times. The rearrangement joins TRBV18 to TRBJ2-2, with unresolved D. CDR3 size: 15 residues. CDR1 and CDR2 (germline): KGHSH, LQKENI. V was cut by 1 base and J by 1 base, with 7 bases left in between. In DNA form, the CDR3 reads TGTGCCAGCTCACCACGCACAATGAACACCGGGGAGCTGTTTTTT. This encodes CASSPRTMNTGELFF. Filled out from reference TRBV18 and TRBJ2-2, the complete variable domain reads NAGVMQNPRHLVRRRGQEARLRCSPMKGHSHVYWYRQLPEEGLKFMVYLQKENIIDESGMPKERFSAEFPKEGPSILRIQQVVRGDSAAYFCASSPRTMNTGELFFGEGSRLTVL.